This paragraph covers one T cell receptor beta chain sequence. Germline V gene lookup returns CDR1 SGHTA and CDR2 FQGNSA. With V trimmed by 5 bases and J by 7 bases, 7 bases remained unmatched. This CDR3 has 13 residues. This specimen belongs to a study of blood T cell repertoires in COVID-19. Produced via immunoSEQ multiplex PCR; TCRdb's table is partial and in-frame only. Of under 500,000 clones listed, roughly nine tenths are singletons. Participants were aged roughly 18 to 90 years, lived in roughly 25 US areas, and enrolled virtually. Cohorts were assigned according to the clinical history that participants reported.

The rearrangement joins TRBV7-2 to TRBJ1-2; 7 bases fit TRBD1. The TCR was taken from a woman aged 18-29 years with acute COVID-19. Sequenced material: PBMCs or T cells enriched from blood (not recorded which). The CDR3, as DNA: TGTGCCAGCAGCAGCAGGGGGATAGGTGGCTACACCTTC. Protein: CASSSRGIGGYTF.